The 20 T cell receptor beta chains in this list originate from one sample, sequenced in a study of T cells in Graves' hyperthyroidism and ophthalmopathy. Amplification of TCR beta CDR3 regions was performed using RNA transcripts as template. The HTBI primer set served for first-round RT-PCR of the TCR CDR3. TCRdb reprocessed the multiplex PCR reads with MiXCR, giving one entry per CDR3 protein. The sample includes some 270,000 distinct CDR3 sequences, about 13% of them seen just once. The sequencing sample was made of blood. Source of these receptors: a woman in her thirties or forties with Graves' hyperthyroidism.

This clonotype was detected ten times or more. V usage is TRBV15 and J usage is TRBJ1-6, with 7 bases identical to TRBD1. With V trimmed by 8 bases and J by 8 bases, 18 bases remained unmatched. This CDR3 comprises 17 residues. Germline lookup yields CDR1 LNHNV and CDR2 YYDKDF (reference sequence). This CDR3 reads CATRRNLDRIWDSPLHF. The CDR3 DNA reads as TGTGCCACCCGCCGTAATCTGGACAGGATATGGGATTCACCCCTCCACTTT.

This clonotype has ten or more counts. The chain has TRBV5-1 and TRBJ1-1, with unresolved D. Germline CDR1 reads SGHRS; CDR2 reads YFSETQ. The germline V and J ends were trimmed by 5 bases and 2 bases, with 10 bases remaining between them. The CDR3 loop spans 13 amino acids. The CDR3 coding sequence is TGCGCCAGCAGGTTGAGGCCAAACACTGAAGCTTTCTTT. Its translation is CASRLRPNTEAFF.

This clonotype was detected only a few times. The chain employs TRBV5-8 and TRBJ2-7; D possibly matches TRBD1 or TRBD2 (5 bases each). CDR3 length equals 14 residues. V was cut by 2 bases and J by 3 bases, with 12 bases left in between. CDR1 and CDR2 from the germline V gene are SGHTS and YDEGEE. CDR3: CASSFVGTIYEQYF. CDR3 DNA: TGTGCCAGCAGCTTCGTTGGGACCATCTACGAGCAGTACTTC.

This clonotype has ten or more counts. This chain uses TRBV11-3 with TRBJ2-3, with D tentatively TRBD2 (6 bases). The V gene's germline CDR1 is SGHNT and CDR2 YENEEA. V shed 5 bases and J shed 5 bases, with 11 bases lying between them. The CDR3 runs to 13 residues. DNA for the CDR3: TGTGCCAGCAGCCCCCCGGGAGTAGATACGCAGTATTTT. This translates into CASSPPGVDTQYF.

The V gene is TRBV10-3, the J gene TRBJ1-4; 8 bases map to TRBD1. V gave up 5 bases and J gave up 6 bases; unmatched junction bases: 2. CDR1 and CDR2 from the germline V gene are ENHRY and SYGVKD. The CDR3 length is 13 residues. The CDR3 loop reads CAISPTGDEKLFF. For the CDR3, the DNA is TGTGCCATCAGTCCGACAGGGGATGAAAAACTGTTTTTT.

The chain has TRBV7-2 and TRBJ2-7; D is unresolved. In germline, CDR1 is SGHTA, CDR2 FQGNSA. V lost 3 bases to trimming and J lost 3 bases, with 12 bases between them. The CDR3 is 14 amino acids. DNA for the CDR3: TGTGCCAGCAGCTTTTGCTACTCCCTCTACGAGCAGTACTTC. Encoded protein: CASSFCYSLYEQYF.

This clonotype was seen many times. V gene TRBV2 combines with J gene TRBJ1-1; D call uncertain. The CDR3 is made up of 14 amino acids. V lost 9 bases, J lost 2 bases, and 16 bases lay in between. Germline CDR1 SNHLY, CDR2 FYNNEI. CDR3 sequence reads: CARDFHLGNTEAFF. The CDR3 DNA sequence: TGTGCCAGGGATTTTCACTTGGGTAACACTGAAGCTTTCTTT.

This clonotype was counted at least ten times. The chain carries TRBV29-1 and TRBJ1-2, with a tentative D call TRBD1 (6 bases). The CDR3 is made up of 13 amino acids. The germline V gene encodes CDR1 SQVTM and CDR2 ANQGSEA. V was pared by 2 bases and J by 4 bases, with 11 bases between. The CDR3 loop reads CSVERQASYGYTF. The CDR3 nucleotides are TGCAGCGTTGAAAGACAGGCCAGCTATGGCTACACCTTC.

This clonotype was counted ten times or more. The rearrangement uses TRBV7-2 and TRBJ2-1, with 9 bases that match TRBD1. Germline CDR1 SGHTA, CDR2 FQGNSA. J lost 6 bases, V lost 5 bases, and 2 bases had no gene match. The CDR3 has 13 amino acids. The CDR3 sequence: CASSPGQGNEQFF. The DNA for the CDR3 is TGTGCCAGCAGCCCGGGACAGGGCAATGAGCAGTTCTTC.

At least ten counts were recorded for this clonotype. This sequence joins TRBV12-3 or TRBV12-4 and TRBJ1-2; a possible D gene is TRBD1 (5 bases). This CDR3 contains 13 residues. Trimming took off 9 bases at V and 1 base at J, with 12 bases between the two ends. CDR3 DNA sequence: TGTGCCAGTACGACAGCCGTTAACTATGGCTACACCTTC. It encodes CASTTAVNYGYTF.

The rearrangement uses TRBV30 and TRBJ1-1; 7 bases match TRBD1. The CDR3 has 15 residues. The germline V gene has CDR1 GTSNPN and CDR2 SVGIG (reference sequence). With 3 bases clipped from V and 4 bases from J, the junction kept 11 bases outside the gene matches. In nucleotides, the CDR3 is TGTGCCTGGAGCCGGGCGAACAGGGGATCCACTGAAGCTTTCTTT. Residues: CAWSRANRGSTEAFF.

This clonotype was recorded many times. The V gene is TRBV24-1, the J gene TRBJ1-1; no clear D gene. The CDR3 runs to 12 residues. Germline V gene data show CDR1 as KGHDR and CDR2 as SFDVKD. V was cut by 7 bases and J by 2 bases, with 7 bases left in between. DNA of the CDR3: TGTGCCACCAGCGACGGAAACACTGAAGCTTTCTTT. Protein product: CATSDGNTEAFF.

This clonotype was counted between two and nine times. This chain joins TRBV20-1 and TRBJ2-7, with TRBD1 matching over 7 bases. The V segment lost 0 bases and the J segment 5 bases; nucleotides outside the gene matches: 7. Germline CDR1 and CDR2: DFQATT and SNEGSKA (reference sequence). The CDR3 runs to 14 residues. Here the CDR3 reads CSARDSRGFDEQYF. In DNA, the CDR3 is TGCAGTGCTAGAGACTCCAGGGGGTTTGACGAGCAGTACTTC.

This clonotype was picked up many times. The chain is built from TRBV9 and TRBJ2-2; the D is unclear. Trimming took 0 bases from V and 0 from J, leaving 9 bases between them. The CDR3 runs 16 residues. CDR1 and CDR2 (germline): SGDLS, YYNGEE. This CDR3 reads CASSVGGESNTGELFF. The CDR3 DNA is TGTGCCAGCAGCGTAGGTGGAGAATCGAACACCGGGGAGCTGTTTTTT.

The gene calls are TRBV15 and TRBJ1-5, with D maybe TRBD1 (6 bases). The CDR3 has 14 residues. Per germline, CDR1 LNHNV and CDR2 YYDKDF (reference sequence). V lost 9 bases and J lost 1, with 13 bases in between. CDR3 loop: CATSDRRSNQPQHF. The CDR3 DNA sequence: TGTGCCACTAGTGACAGGAGGAGCAATCAGCCCCAGCATTTT.

This clonotype was detected only a few times. This chain joins TRBV29-1 and TRBJ1-1; the D is unclear. The CDR3 is 13 residues long. Trimming cost V 1 base and J 8 bases, with 14 bases left between them. Germline V CDR1 and CDR2: SQVTM, ANQGSEA. CDR3 DNA sequence: TGCAGCGTTGAAGTCTCGGCAGTTTACGAAGCTTTCTTT. This gives the protein CSVEVSAVYEAFF. The full variable domain, its missing parts supplied by reference TRBV29-1 and TRBJ1-1, is SAVISQKPSRDICQRGTSLTIQCQVDSQVTMMFWYRQQPGQSLTLIATANQGSEATYESGFVIDKFPISRPNLTFSTLTVSNMSPEDSSIYLCSVEVSAVYEAFFGQGTRLTVV.

This clonotype was detected a few times. This sequence may be a read error, since a much larger clone differs from it by one base. The chain carries TRBV7-8 and TRBJ2-1; D is unresolved. In germline, CDR1 is SGHVS, CDR2 FQNEAQ. This CDR3 is 16 amino acids long. The CDR3 DNA sequence: TGTACCAGCAGCTCCCGAGGAAAACAATCCTACAATGAGCAGTTCTTC. This translates into CTSSSRGKQSYNEQFF.

This clonotype was observed at least ten times. The chain combines TRBV11-2 with TRBJ1-1; D gene unclear. The CDR3 spans 15 residues. The germline V and J ends were trimmed by 5 bases and 4 bases, with 17 bases remaining between them. Per germline, CDR1 SGHAT and CDR2 FQNNGV. CDR3 in amino acids: CASSPPRLESTEAFF. The DNA for the CDR3 is TGTGCCAGCAGCCCTCCTCGGCTGGAGAGCACTGAAGCTTTCTTT.

The CDR3 bases are TGTGCCAGCAGTGTGGACAGGGGGCCTGAAAAACTGTTTTTT. Its translation is CASSVDRGPEKLFF. The chain couples TRBV2 to TRBJ1-4; 11 nucleotides agree with TRBD1. This CDR3 is built from 14 residues. V was clipped by 4 bases and J by 7 bases; unmatched bases: 2. The germline CDR1 and CDR2 sequences are SNHLY and FYNNEI.

V and J are TRBV5-6 and TRBJ1-6, with TRBD1 as a possible D gene (6 bases). This CDR3 comprises 13 residues. The germline gives CDR1 SGHDT, CDR2 YYEEEE. Trimming stripped 3 bases from V and 7 bases from J, with 8 bases between. CDR3 in amino acids: CASSWGQNSPLHF. CDR3 coding DNA: TGTGCCAGCAGCTGGGGGCAAAATTCACCCCTCCACTTT.